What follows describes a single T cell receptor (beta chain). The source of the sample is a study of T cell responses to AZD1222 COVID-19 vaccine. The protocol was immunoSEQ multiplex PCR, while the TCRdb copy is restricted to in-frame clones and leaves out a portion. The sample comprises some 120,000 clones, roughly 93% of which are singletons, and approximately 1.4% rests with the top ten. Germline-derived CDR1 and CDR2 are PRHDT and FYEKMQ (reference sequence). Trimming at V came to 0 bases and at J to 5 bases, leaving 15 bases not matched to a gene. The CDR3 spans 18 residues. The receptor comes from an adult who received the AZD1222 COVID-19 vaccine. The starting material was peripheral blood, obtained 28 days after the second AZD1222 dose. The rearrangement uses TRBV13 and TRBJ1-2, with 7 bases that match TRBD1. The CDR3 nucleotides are TGTGCCAGCAGCTTAGGCCATGGCAGGGGGAAATTTAGTTATGGCTACACCTTC. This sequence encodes CASSLGHGRGKFSYGYTF.